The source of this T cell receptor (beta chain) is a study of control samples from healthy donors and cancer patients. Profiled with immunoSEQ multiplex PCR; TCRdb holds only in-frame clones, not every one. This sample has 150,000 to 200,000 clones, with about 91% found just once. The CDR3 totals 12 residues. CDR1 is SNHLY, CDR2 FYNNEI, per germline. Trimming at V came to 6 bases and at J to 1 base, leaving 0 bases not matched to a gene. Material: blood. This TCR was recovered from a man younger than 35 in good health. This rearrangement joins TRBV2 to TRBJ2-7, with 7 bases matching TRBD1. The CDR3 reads CASRDRSYEQYF. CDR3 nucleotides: TGTGCCAGCAGGGACAGGTCCTACGAGCAGTACTTC.